The text below deals with one TCR beta chain. V lost 5 bases and J lost 0; bases outside the gene matches: 7. CDR3 length equals 15 residues. Per germline, CDR1 SGHDN and CDR2 FVKESK. This sample is part of a study of blood T cell repertoires in COVID-19. Measured with immunoSEQ multiplex PCR; TCRdb has only the in-frame clones, and not every one. The repertoire holds 300,000 to 350,000 clones, with approximately 86% as singletons. Sequencing was performed on peripheral blood. The rearrangement uses TRBV14 and TRBJ2-7, with 7 bases matching TRBD1. The clonotype was recovered from a man aged 30-40 years with COVID-19, enrolled during active disease. Here the CDR3 DNA reads TGTGCCAGCAGCGAGGACAGGTGGAACTCCTACGAGCAGTACTTC. This sequence encodes CASSEDRWNSYEQYF.